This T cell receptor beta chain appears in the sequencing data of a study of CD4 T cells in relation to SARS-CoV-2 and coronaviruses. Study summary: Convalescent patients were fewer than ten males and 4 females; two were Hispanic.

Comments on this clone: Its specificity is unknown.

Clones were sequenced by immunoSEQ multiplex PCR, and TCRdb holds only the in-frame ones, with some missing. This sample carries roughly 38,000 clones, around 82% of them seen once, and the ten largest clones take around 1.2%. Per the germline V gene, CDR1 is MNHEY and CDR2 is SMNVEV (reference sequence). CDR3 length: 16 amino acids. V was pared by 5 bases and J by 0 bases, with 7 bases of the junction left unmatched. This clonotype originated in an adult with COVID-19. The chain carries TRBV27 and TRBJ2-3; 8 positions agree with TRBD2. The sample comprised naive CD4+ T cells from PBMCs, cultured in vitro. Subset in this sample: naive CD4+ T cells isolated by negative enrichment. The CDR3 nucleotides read TGTGCCAGCAGTGATACAGCGGGAGTGAGCACAGATACGCAGTATTTT. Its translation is CASSDTAGVSTDTQYF.